The entry that follows covers one TCR beta chain sequence. This entry belongs to a study of blood T cell repertoires in COVID-19. For the study at large: Both acute and convalescent COVID-19 samples were obtained from the United States, Italy and Spain. T cells, B-cell-depleted T cells, or PBMCs supplied cDNA or gDNA.

In the original analysis: It was from reference gene primer amplification that nucleated cell counts were estimated. This table comes from immunoSEQ multiplex PCR, and its TCRdb copy is limited to in-frame clones, with some not included. V, J and clone size were drawn from that table, and D and trimming were deduced from the DNA. The sample carries about 74,000 clones, roughly 90% recorded once. Germline values: CDR1 SNHLY, CDR2 FYNNEI. Trimming took 1 base from V and 7 from J; bases not matched to a gene: 7. The CDR3 runs to 16 residues. This sequence joins TRBV2 and TRBJ1-6, with 7 nucleotides matching TRBD1. Sequencing input: peripheral blood. The source of this sequence is a human donor in a cohort sampled during active COVID-19. CDR3 nucleotides: TGTGCCAGCAGTGAAGGACAGGGATTTTACAATTCACCCCTCCACTTT. It translates to CASSEGQGFYNSPLHF.